Listed here are 28 T cell receptor beta chains from one sample, sequenced in a study of PD-1 blockade in classical Hodgkin lymphoma. All the patients suffered relapse after autologous stem cell transplantation, and brentuximab vedotin exposure differed. Method: immunoSEQ multiplex PCR; TCRdb's copy keeps in-frame clones and lacks some. The table has about 86,000 clones, approximately 92% seen once. This material consisted of peripheral blood mononuclear cells (PBMCs), taken before the second cycle of nivolumab. The receptor source for this set is a human donor with classical Hodgkin lymphoma.

The J gene is TRBJ1-6, the V gene TRBV6-6; D might be TRBD1 (5 bases). The germline V gene encodes CDR1 MNHNY and CDR2 SVGAGI (reference sequence). With 6 bases removed from V and 7 bases from J, the gap between germline ends came to 13 bases. The CDR3 runs to 14 residues. CDR3 nucleotide sequence: TGTGCCAGCAGGCTCGACAGTTGGAATTCACCCCTCCACTTT. Its translation: CASRLDSWNSPLHF.

This clone appeared once. The chain joins TRBV4-1 to TRBJ1-6, with no clear D. Looked up from germline, CDR1 is MGHRA and CDR2 is YSYEKL. Trimming took 0 bases from V and 0 from J, leaving 9 bases between them. This CDR3 region has 17 residues. The CDR3 loop reads CASSQESSSSYNSPLHF. CDR3 nucleotides: TGCGCCAGCAGCCAAGAGTCCTCAAGCTCCTATAATTCACCCCTCCACTTT.

In its sample, this clone was seen a few times. The chain is built from TRBV5-1 and TRBJ1-4, with 7 bases fitting TRBD1. Trimming removed 6 bases from V and 5 bases from J; junction bases left unmatched: 4. This CDR3 spans 13 amino acids. Germline-derived CDR1 and CDR2 are SGHRS and YFSETQ. Here the CDR3 reads CASNGGQNEKLFF. The CDR3, as DNA: TGCGCCAGCAACGGGGGACAGAATGAAAAACTGTTTTTT.

This sequence joins TRBV27 and TRBJ2-5; TRBD2 agrees at 11 bases. The CDR3 has 16 residues. CDR1 is MNHEY and CDR2 is SMNVEV in the germline V gene (reference sequence). Trimming took 4 bases from V and 5 from J; bases not matched to a gene: 9. The CDR3 region is CASSSLAGGDWETQYF. The CDR3 nucleotides read TGTGCCAGCAGTTCGTTAGCGGGGGGGGACTGGGAGACCCAGTACTTC.

This clone was recorded only once. The chain has TRBV5-5 and TRBJ2-5; possible D gene TRBD1, 6 bases. Between the trimmed V and J ends, which lost 0 bases and 5 bases, there was a span of 14 bases. This CDR3 contains 15 residues. Germline CDR1 and CDR2: SGHKS and YYEKEE (reference sequence). CDR3 DNA: TGTGCCAGCAGCTTGGCAGGTACAGGGCACGAGACCCAGTACTTC. It is translated as CASSLAGTGHETQYF.

The V gene is TRBV14, the J gene TRBJ2-7; 9 nucleotides line up with TRBD1. CDR1 and CDR2 from the germline V gene are SGHDN and FVKESK. This CDR3 is 15 amino acids long. V dropped 2 bases and J dropped 0; count of bases not matched to a gene: 2. CDR3: CASSQMTGGSYEQYF. The CDR3 DNA reads TGTGCCAGCAGCCAAATGACAGGGGGCTCCTACGAGCAGTACTTC.

This clone was observed a single time. This chain connects TRBV10-2 to TRBJ2-2; D unresolved. The V end was cut by 4 bases, the J end by 2 bases, with 11 bases between. The germline gives CDR1 WSHSY, CDR2 SAAADI. The CDR3 consists of 15 residues. For the CDR3, the DNA is TGCGCCAGCAGTGGCTCACTCGTTAACACCGGGGAGCTGTTTTTT. Its translation is CASSGSLVNTGELFF.

In its sample, this clone was seen once. V usage is TRBV7-9 and J usage is TRBJ1-1; D remains unclear. This CDR3 is built from 13 residues. The germline V and J ends were trimmed by 4 bases and 8 bases, with 14 bases remaining between them. The germline V gene has CDR1 SEHNR and CDR2 FQNEAQ (reference sequence). As DNA, the CDR3 is TGTGCCAGCAGCTCATGGACGGGCGAGGAAGCTTTCTTT. Translated: CASSSWTGEEAFF.

The genes are TRBV27 and TRBJ2-7, with 7 bases aligning to TRBD2. Germline CDR1 MNHEY, CDR2 SMNVEV (reference sequence). This CDR3 region has 14 residues. V trimming: 8 bases; J trimming: 3 bases; junction bases outside the gene matches: 10. The CDR3 DNA reads as TGTGCCAGCGCCCCGGGGGGTGATTACTACGAGCAGTACTTC. Encoded protein: CASAPGGDYYEQYF.

The genes are TRBV27 and TRBJ2-1; 7 bases agree with TRBD2. The V and J ends lost 2 bases and 3 bases, in that order; junction bases with no gene match: 10. Germline values: CDR1 MNHEY, CDR2 SMNVEV (reference sequence). The CDR3 totals 17 residues. CDR3 amino acids: CASSLNFGRELYNEQFF. Written as DNA, the CDR3 is TGTGCCAGCAGTTTAAATTTTGGGCGGGAGCTCTACAATGAGCAGTTCTTC.

This rearrangement joins TRBV28 to TRBJ2-7, with TRBD1 matching over 8 bases. Germline-derived CDR1 and CDR2 are MDHEN and SYDVKM. Trimming cost V 5 bases and J 3 bases; bases outside gene matches: 6. The CDR3 totals 14 residues. For the CDR3, the DNA is TGTGCCAGCAGTACAGGGGGATATCTCTACGAGCAGTACTTC. This gives the protein CASSTGGYLYEQYF.

The chain joins TRBV6-1 to TRBJ2-2, with D possibly being TRBD1 or TRBD2 (5 bases each). Between the trimmed V and J ends, which lost 3 bases and 4 bases, there was a span of 12 bases. The CDR3 spans 15 residues. CDR1 MNHNS and CDR2 SASEGT come from the germline V gene. The CDR3 DNA follows: TGTGCCAGCAGTGAGACAGCTGCGGGCACCGGGGAGCTGTTTTTT. This gives the protein CASSETAAGTGELFF.

The J gene is TRBJ2-7, the V gene TRBV28; 7 bases line up with TRBD1. In germline, CDR1 is MDHEN, CDR2 SYDVKM. The CDR3 is made up of 18 amino acids. The J segment lost 2 bases and the V segment lost 5 bases, leaving 18 bases of the junction unmatched. Here the CDR3 reads CASSPINPRQGKAYEQYF. The CDR3 nucleotides read TGTGCCAGCAGTCCGATCAACCCACGACAGGGTAAGGCCTACGAGCAGTACTTC. The variable domain in full, completed from reference TRBV28 and TRBJ2-7, reads DVKVTQSSRYLVKRTGEKVFLECVQDMDHENMFWYRQDPGLGLRLIYFSYDVKMKEKGDIPEGYSVSREKKERFSLILESASTNQTSMYLCASSPINPRQGKAYEQYFGPGTRLTVT.

V usage is TRBV2 and J usage is TRBJ2-1, with 11 bases fitting TRBD2. Germline trimming cut 5 bases from V and 6 bases from J; bases unmatched to any gene: 3. Looked up from germline, CDR1 is SNHLY and CDR2 is FYNNEI. This CDR3 contains 14 residues. As DNA, the CDR3 is TGTGCCAGCAGTACTAGCGGGAGAGGCAATGAGCAGTTCTTC. Translation: CASSTSGRGNEQFF.

The chain joins TRBV6-4 to TRBJ2-1; 11 nucleotides match TRBD2. The CDR3 has 15 residues. In germline, CDR1 is MRHNA, CDR2 SNTAGT. The V gene end was trimmed by 0 bases and the J gene end by 6 bases; junction bases not matched to a gene: 1. CDR3 residues: CASSDSSGGANEQFF. The CDR3 coding sequence is TGTGCCAGCAGTGACTCTAGCGGGGGGGCCAATGAGCAGTTCTTC.

This chain links TRBV15 with TRBJ1-1; D unresolved. The V end lost 7 bases, the J end lost 3 bases, and 12 bases lay between the germline ends. The V gene's germline CDR1 is LNHNV and CDR2 YYDKDF (reference sequence). The CDR3 contains 13 residues. CDR3 nucleotides: TGTGCCACCACTCTCCCAGGTCACACTGAAGCTTTCTTT. Translating gives CATTLPGHTEAFF.

The V gene is TRBV19, the J gene TRBJ1-6; D gene ambiguous. Germline V gives CDR1 LNHDA, CDR2 SQIVND (reference sequence). Trimming shortened V by 7 bases and J by 10 bases, and 17 bases separated the two germline ends. There are 14 residues in the CDR3. CDR3 sequence reads: CASTQKILGSPLHF. As DNA, the CDR3 is TGTGCCAGTACCCAGAAAATTTTGGGGTCACCCCTCCACTTT.

This clone was found once. V and J are TRBV5-4 and TRBJ2-3; TRBD1 matches at 9 bases. V dropped 4 bases and J dropped 2; count of bases not matched to a gene: 8. The germline CDR1 and CDR2 sequences are SGHNT and YYREEE (reference sequence). The CDR3 runs to 16 residues. CDR3 residues: CASSTWTGALTDTQYF. Written as DNA, the CDR3 is TGTGCCAGCAGCACCTGGACAGGGGCTCTCACAGATACGCAGTATTTT.

The CDR3 DNA reads as TGTGCCAGCAGCGGCCTCGACAGGGGTGTCACCGGGGAGCTGTTTTTT. Protein sequence: CASSGLDRGVTGELFF. The J gene is TRBJ2-2, the V gene TRBV9; 8 bases are shared with TRBD1. From germline, CDR1 is SGDLS and CDR2 YYNGEE. V dropped 3 bases and J dropped 4; count of bases not matched to a gene: 8. The CDR3 sequence is 16 residues long.

The chain carries TRBV5-1 and TRBJ1-1, with D possibly being TRBD1 (6 bases). The CDR3 contains 15 residues. Looked up from germline, CDR1 is SGHRS and CDR2 is YFSETQ. V lost 0 bases to trimming and J lost 0 bases, with 9 bases between them. DNA for the CDR3: TGCGCCAGCAGCTTGGACAGGGCAATGAACACTGAAGCTTTCTTT. This codes for CASSLDRAMNTEAFF. The full variable domain, rest sourced from reference TRBV5-1 and TRBJ1-1, is KAGVTQTPRYLIKTRGQQVTLSCSPISGHRSVSWYQQTPGQGLQFLFEYFSETQRNKGNFPGRFSGRQFSNSRSEMNVSTLELGDSALYLCASSLDRAMNTEAFFGQGTRLTVV.

With respect to this clone: The sample has other DNA sequences that encode this CDR3 too. The CDR3 here is CASSLGRGVPYEQYF. The CDR3 DNA reads TGTGCCAGCAGTTTGGGCAGGGGGGTCCCCTACGAGCAGTACTTC. The chain carries TRBV28 and TRBJ2-7, with D perhaps matching TRBD1 (7 bases). V was clipped by 3 bases and J by 2 bases, with 14 bases between them. This CDR3 spans 15 amino acids. Germline CDR1 and CDR2: MDHEN and SYDVKM.

This clone occurred once. The chain combines TRBV7-2 with TRBJ2-7; 8 bases match TRBD2. Looked up from germline, CDR1 is SGHTA and CDR2 is FQGNSA. The CDR3 is 18 amino acids. Trimming cost V 1 base and J 0 bases; bases outside gene matches: 11. For the CDR3, the DNA is TGTGCCAGCAGCTTAGGGCTAGCGGGTACTACTTCCTCCTACGAGCAGTACTTC. This gives the protein CASSLGLAGTTSSYEQYF.

The chain uses TRBV14 and TRBJ2-3; no definite D call. CDR3 length: 14 amino acids. The germline V gene encodes CDR1 SGHDN and CDR2 FVKESK. V was cut by 5 bases and J by 0 bases, with 9 bases left in between. The CDR3 loop is CASSIFPSTDTQYF. CDR3 DNA sequence: TGTGCCAGCAGCATCTTTCCCAGCACAGATACGCAGTATTTT.

This clone was seen only a few times. The chain couples TRBV7-2 to TRBJ1-6; tentatively, D is TRBD1 (6 bases). There are 16 residues in the CDR3. CDR1 is SGHTA, CDR2 FQGNSA, per germline. V lost 8 bases to trimming and J lost 4 bases, with 18 bases between them. In nucleotides, the CDR3 is TGTGCCAGCTCCATTGGGGGGGCGCAGTATAATTCACCCCTCCACTTT. Translation: CASSIGGAQYNSPLHF.

The rearrangement joins TRBV2 to TRBJ2-7; 8 bases map to TRBD2. Unmatched junction bases numbered 11, after V lost 8 bases and J lost 5 bases. Germline V gene lookup returns CDR1 SNHLY and CDR2 FYNNEI. The CDR3 contains 14 residues. The CDR3, as DNA: TGTGCCAGCGGACCGTTAGTAGCGGGGAACGAGCAGTACTTC. It is translated as CASGPLVAGNEQYF.

This chain links TRBV5-1 with TRBJ2-1, with 8 bases matching TRBD1. This CDR3 is 16 amino acids long. V gave up 4 bases and J gave up 0 bases; unmatched junction bases: 6. Per germline, CDR1 SGHRS and CDR2 YFSETQ. The CDR3 is CASSTMTGASYNEQFF. The DNA of the CDR3 is TGCGCCAGCAGCACTATGACAGGGGCCTCCTACAATGAGCAGTTCTTC.

The gene calls are TRBV4-1 and TRBJ2-4, with D possibly matching TRBD2 (6 bases). Germline assignment: CDR1 MGHRA and CDR2 YSYEKL. The CDR3 is 15 amino acids. The germline V and J ends were trimmed by 1 base and 14 bases, with 21 bases remaining between them. CDR3 amino acids: CASSQVGLTGDQKYF. DNA of the CDR3: TGCGCCAGCAGCCAAGTCGGACTAACGGGGGACCAGAAGTACTTC.

The chain employs TRBV4-1 and TRBJ2-1; 9 bases map to TRBD2. This CDR3 has 18 residues. Trimming at V came to 0 bases and at J to 2 bases, leaving 8 bases not matched to a gene. Germline CDR1 is MGHRA and CDR2 is YSYEKL. The CDR3 region has the DNA TGCGCCAGCAGCCAAGAGTTTTCGCGGGGGGGCACCTACAATGAGCAGTTCTTC. Translating gives CASSQEFSRGGTYNEQFF.